Listed below are T cell receptor beta chains from one sample, sequenced in a study of blood T cell repertoires in COVID-19. Produced via immunoSEQ multiplex PCR; TCRdb's table is partial and in-frame only. The sample has 95,000 to 150,000 clones; 71% are singletons. Material: peripheral blood. The receptor set was obtained from a human donor with acute or convalescent COVID-19. The donor label of this sample is uncertain. The CDR3 runs from the conserved cysteine through the conserved F or W. D genes are given only for firm matches. A clone size is listed for some rows: how often the clone was seen (once, few, many), or a class if it is expanded.

j_call v_call clone_size d_call cdr3_aa cdr3_nt
TRBJ1-1 TRBV4-2 once - CASSQDQSRSEAFF TGTGCCAGCAGCCAAGATCAGTCCCGATCTGAAGCTTTCTTT
TRBJ1-5 TRBV9 few TRBD1 CASSAGTGGQPQHF TGTGCCAGCAGCGCCGGGACAGGGGGCCAGCCCCAGCATTTT
TRBJ1-3 TRBV6-5 - - CASQYSFSGNTIYF TGTGCCAGTCAATACAGTTTCTCTGGAAACACCATATATTTT
TRBJ2-3 TRBV6-2/TRBV6-3 - TRBD2 CASSYGASGGLTDTQYF TGTGCCAGCAGTTACGGGGCTAGCGGGGGATTAACAGATACGCAGTATTTT
TRBJ2-1 TRBV5-4 - TRBD2 CASSFYGGAIWFF TGTGCCAGCAGCTTTTACGGGGGGGCCATTTGGTTCTTC
TRBJ1-4 TRBV28 - - CASSLGGWRRVYEKLFF TGTGCCAGCAGTTTAGGGGGGTGGCGTCGAGTCTACGAAAAACTGTTTTTT
TRBJ2-2 TRBV4-1 - - CASSQRRGSTANTGELFF TGCGCCAGCAGCCAACGAAGGGGTTCGACCGCGAACACCGGGGAGCTGTTTTTT
TRBJ2-2 TRBV6-1 - TRBD1 CASSEPGQGGTGELFF TGTGCCAGCAGTGAACCAGGACAGGGCGGCACCGGGGAGCTGTTTTTT
TRBJ1-6 TRBV28 few - CASGAEINSPLHF TGTGCCAGCGGGGCAGAGATTAATTCACCCCTCCACTTT
TRBJ1-1 TRBV6-1 - TRBD1 CASSETGVTEAFF TGTGCCAGCAGTGAGACAGGGGTGACTGAAGCTTTCTTT
TRBJ1-5 TRBV6-2/TRBV6-3 - TRBD1 CASSYSQGYQPQHF TGTGCCAGCAGTTACTCACAGGGGTATCAGCCCCAGCATTTT
TRBJ2-1 TRBV5-1 - - CASSLQDTSVNEQFF TGCGCCAGCAGCTTGCAGGACACGAGCGTCAATGAGCAGTTCTTC
TRBJ1-1 TRBV7-8 - - CASSLEGRGEAFF TGTGCCAGCAGCTTAGAGGGGCGGGGTGAAGCTTTCTTT
TRBJ2-5 TRBV9 medium-sized - CASSPRTAQETQYF TGTGCCAGCAGCCCTCGGACTGCTCAAGAGACCCAGTACTTC
TRBJ1-1 TRBV20-1 - TRBD1 CSANRGPPAFF TGCAGTGCTAACAGGGGGCCCCCAGCTTTCTTT
TRBJ1-5 TRBV24-1 - - CATSEWRANQPQHF TGTGCCACCAGTGAGTGGAGGGCGAATCAGCCCCAGCATTTT
TRBJ1-2 TRBV25-1 - - CASSGTVPNYGYTF TGTGCCAGCAGTGGGACAGTTCCTAACTATGGCTACACCTTC
TRBJ2-7 TRBV30 - - CAWSKGTYEQYF TGTGCCTGGAGTAAGGGGACCTACGAGCAGTACTTC
TRBJ1-2 TRBV5-1 - - CASRSRDGPSNYGYTF TGCGCCAGCAGGTCGCGGGACGGACCATCTAACTATGGCTACACCTTC
TRBJ2-1 TRBV9 - TRBD2 CASSVGGGTLWEQFF TGTGCCAGCAGCGTAGGCGGGGGGACATTGTGGGAGCAGTTCTTC
TRBJ2-2 TRBV6-5 - - CASNRGGYSGELFF TGTGCCAGCAATCGCGGCGGTTATAGCGGGGAGCTGTTTTTT
TRBJ2-3 TRBV7-9 - - CASSLPQGSTDTQYF TGTGCCAGCAGCTTACCCCAGGGTAGCACAGATACGCAGTATTTT
TRBJ2-2 TRBV30 - TRBD2 CAWATGTISTGELFF TGTGCCTGGGCAACCGGGACTATATCTACCGGGGAGCTGTTTTTT
TRBJ1-1 TRBV5-5 - - CASSSDWGLNTEAFF TGTGCCAGCAGCTCCGATTGGGGGCTGAACACTGAAGCTTTCTTT
TRBJ1-1 TRBV28 - - CASSLEGGGSTEAFF TGTGCCAGCAGTTTAGAGGGGGGCGGGAGCACTGAAGCTTTCTTT
TRBJ1-5 TRBV2 - TRBD1 CASRQGVNQPQHF TGTGCCAGCAGACAGGGGGTAAATCAGCCCCAGCATTTT
TRBJ2-2 TRBV10-2 - TRBD2 CASVAGANTGELFF TGCGCCAGTGTAGCGGGGGCGAACACCGGGGAGCTGTTTTTT
TRBJ2-5 TRBV24-1 - - CATSPRQGIGETQYF TGTGCCACCTCCCCTAGGCAGGGGATCGGAGAGACCCAGTACTTC
TRBJ1-3 TRBV6-5 once - CASSHLASGNTIYF TGTGCCAGCAGCCACTTAGCCTCTGGAAACACCATATATTTT
TRBJ1-4 TRBV29-1 few - CSASATTNEKLFF TGCAGCGCCTCCGCTACAACTAATGAAAAACTGTTTTTT
TRBJ2-1 TRBV19 - - CASTPRDSRSYNEQFF TGTGCCAGTACCCCCCGGGACTCACGCTCCTACAATGAGCAGTTCTTC
TRBJ2-7 TRBV24-1 - - CATSEGRQADYEQYF TGTGCCACCAGTGAGGGCCGACAGGCGGACTACGAGCAGTACTTC
TRBJ1-1 TRBV27 once - CASRALGKANTEAFF TGTGCCAGCAGAGCACTAGGGAAGGCGAACACTGAAGCTTTCTTT
TRBJ1-3 TRBV2 - TRBD1 CASTQDRVNTIYF TGTGCCAGCACCCAGGACAGGGTAAACACCATATATTTT
TRBJ2-3 TRBV7-2 - - CASSLGLFTDTQYF TGTGCCAGCAGCTTGGGACTCTTCACAGATACGCAGTATTTT
TRBJ1-2 TRBV28 - - CASSLRGYGYTF TGTGCCAGCAGTTTAAGGGGCTATGGCTACACCTTC
TRBJ2-1 TRBV18 - - CASSPVAPRGNEQFF TGTGCCAGCTCACCAGTAGCCCCCCGAGGGAATGAGCAGTTCTTC